This T cell receptor beta chain was recorded in a study of shared clonotypes between healthy human individuals. Study context: The plates for each donor numbered three CD4 naive, three CD4 memory, two CD8 naive and one CD8 memory.

Naive CD8 isolation took CD45RO-negative cells positively selected for CCR7 and excluded terminally differentiated effector memory CD45RA+ cells. Study-wide results and caveats: The study's rarefaction showed incomplete sorted-subset sequencing despite large depth.

Sorted-subset replicate PCRs used roughly 180 ng DNA, some 30,000 T cell genomes. Data came from immunoSEQ multiplex PCR; TCRdb stores just in-frame clones and leaves some out. The data contain some 2.1 million clones, 80% to 95% of them singletons. For this clone: Its specificity is not known. The same CDR3 is also encoded by other DNA sequences in this sample.

The sequence was obtained from a man aged 18 to 30 in good health. Some clones in this sample may be carry-over from other donors' samples. The sample comprised naive CD8+ T cells from PBMCs.

CDR3 DNA: TGTGCCAGCAGCCTGGACAGGGGAGACGAGCAGTACTTC. It codes for CASSLDRGDEQYF. The gene calls are TRBV7-6 and TRBJ2-7; 9 bases are a match to TRBD1. Germline V gene lookup returns CDR1 SGHVS and CDR2 FNYEAQ. With 5 bases clipped from V and 5 bases from J, the junction kept 4 bases outside the gene matches. The CDR3 loop spans 13 amino acids.